Only a few counts were recorded for the clone carrying this T cell receptor (beta chain). Its antigen is still unknown. The record originates from a study of cytomegalovirus exposure and HLA in healthy donors. Everyone who donated was a healthy bone marrow donor. Regarding the study as a whole: Among TCR beta chains, those listed as cytomegalovirus-associated numbered some 170.

Germline V CDR1 and CDR2: SGDLS, YYNGEE. This CDR3 has 16 amino acids. Unmatched junction bases numbered 11, after V lost 2 bases and J lost 9 bases. With 60 Vbeta and 13 Jbeta primers, the PCR was carried out. Clones were sequenced by immunoSEQ multiplex PCR, and TCRdb holds only the in-frame ones, with some missing. This table has some 110,000 clones, just under 70% appearing once. The sequenced sample consisted of PBMCs. The sequence derives from a man younger than 40 in good health and CMV-seropositive. V gene TRBV9 combines with J gene TRBJ1-5; 10 bases match TRBD1. CDR3 sequence: CASSVGTGAPAWPQHF. The CDR3 DNA reads TGTGCCAGCAGCGTCGGGACAGGGGCTCCGGCGTGGCCCCAGCATTTT. Together with reference TRBV9 and TRBJ1-5, the CDR3 gives the full variable domain: DSGVTQTPKHLITATGQRVTLRCSPRSGDLSVYWYQQSLDQGLQFLIQYYNGEERAKGNILERFSAQQFPDLHSELNLSSLELGDSALYFCASSVGTGAPAWPQHFGDGTRLSIL.